This T cell receptor beta chain originates from a study of T cells in Graves' hyperthyroidism and ophthalmopathy. CDR3 length equals 15 residues. Germline CDR1 is SGHTA and CDR2 is FQGNSA. V was trimmed by 5 bases and J by 2 bases, leaving 13 bases between them. Notes on the study in general: The model made its ophthalmopathy prediction, and onset followed a median 6.5 months later.

It was RNA transcripts that yielded the amplified TCR beta CDR3 regions. A set of HTBI primers served as the primers for a first-round RT-PCR of the TCR CDR3. TCRdb re-called the multiplex PCR reads with MiXCR, one entry per CDR3 protein. The top ten hold nearly 8.5% of the sample, which has hundreds of thousands of distinct CDR3 sequences, around 42% seen once. This clonotype has only a few counts. Its antigen remains unknown. Hyperthyroidism was newly diagnosed in patients aged 18 to 65 (duration under 2 months). This TCR was sampled from a woman under 30 with Graves' hyperthyroidism. The chain has TRBV7-2 and TRBJ1-3; no reliable D call. Sequenced material: peripheral blood or thyroid tissue (not recorded which). CDR3 DNA: TGTGCCAGCAGCCCAGGATTCAAGGCTGGAAACACCATATATTTT. As protein: CASSPGFKAGNTIYF.